These T cell receptor beta chains were read from a single sample in a study of cytomegalovirus exposure and HLA in healthy donors. Produced via immunoSEQ multiplex PCR; TCRdb's table is partial and in-frame only. The sample lists 90,000 to 120,000 clones, around 85% occurring once. Sequenced: PBMCs. These receptors were collected from a woman aged 18 to 35 in good health and CMV-seronegative. Each CDR3 is given with its conserved first and last residue. D genes are given only for firm matches. Size tells how often a clone was seen (once, few, many) or the class of an expanded clone, and some rows leave it out.

d_call	v_call	clone_size	j_call	cdr3_nt	cdr3_aa
NA	TRBV9	NA	TRBJ2-1	TGTGCCAGCAGCGCGGGTGGTGAGCAGTTCTTC	CASSAGGEQFF
NA	TRBV9	NA	TRBJ1-2	TGTGCCAGCATCATATGGGACTGGAAGTATGGCTACACCTTC	CASIIWDWKYGYTF
TRBD1	TRBV10-2	NA	TRBJ1-1	TGCGCCAGCATGACAGGGGGCTTGACTGAAGCTTTCTTT	CASMTGGLTEAFF
NA	TRBV19	NA	TRBJ1-5	TGTGCCAGTAGTATAGGCAACAACAATCAGCCCCAGCATTTT	CASSIGNNNQPQHF
NA	TRBV9	NA	TRBJ1-2	TGTGCCAGCAGCGTATCCCCATCCGGGGGTATCGGGGGCTACACCTTC	CASSVSPSGGIGGYTF
NA	TRBV27	NA	TRBJ2-3	TGTGCCAGCAGTTTATCCCCGATGGGGGCGAGCACAGATACGCAGTATTTT	CASSLSPMGASTDTQYF
TRBD2	TRBV5-1	NA	TRBJ2-2	TGCGCCAGCAGCTTCACTAGCGGGGGGATAGGGGAGCTGTTTTTT	CASSFTSGGIGELFF
NA	TRBV19	NA	TRBJ2-7	TGTGCCAGTGCGGTGGGAGCTACCTACGAGCAGTACTTC	CASAVGATYEQYF
NA	TRBV28	NA	TRBJ1-1	TGTGCCAGCAGTTGGCTCGAGAACACTGAAGCTTTCTTT	CASSWLENTEAFF
TRBD2	TRBV27	NA	TRBJ2-5	TGTGCCAGCAGTTCGAGAGGACTAGCGGGGGGTCCTCAAGAGACCCAGTACTTC	CASSSRGLAGGPQETQYF
TRBD1	TRBV28	NA	TRBJ1-1	TGTGCCAGCAGTTTAGGGGCAGGGGGCTCCGAACCTATGAACACTGAAGCTTTCTTT	CASSLGAGGSEPMNTEAFF
NA	TRBV11-2	NA	TRBJ2-7	TGTGCCAGCAGCTTAGATGTCTCGGACGAGCAGTACTTC	CASSLDVSDEQYF
TRBD2	TRBV13	NA	TRBJ2-7	TGTGCCAGCAGCCGCGGGGGACCGAGCTCCTACGAGCAGTACTTC	CASSRGGPSSYEQYF
TRBD1	TRBV14	NA	TRBJ2-7	TGTGCCAGCAGGCAAACCGGGACAGGGGCCTACGAGCAGTACTTC	CASRQTGTGAYEQYF
NA	TRBV6-5	NA	TRBJ1-1	TGTGCCAGCAGTTACTTTCGGGACACTGAAGCTTTCTTT	CASSYFRDTEAFF
TRBD1	TRBV30	NA	TRBJ2-1	TGTGCCTGGAGCCGGACAGGGATCCCCTACAATGAGCAGTTCTTC	CAWSRTGIPYNEQFF
TRBD1	TRBV7-9	NA	TRBJ1-1	TGTGCCAGCAGCTTCGGGACAGGGAGGAACACTGAAGCTTTCTTT	CASSFGTGRNTEAFF
NA	TRBV6-5	NA	TRBJ1-2	TGTGCCAGCAGTTACTCCCCGCAGGGCTATAACTATGGCTACACCTTC	CASSYSPQGYNYGYTF
NA	TRBV2	NA	TRBJ2-3	TGTGCCAGCCGCGGCAACACAGATACGCAGTATTTT	CASRGNTDTQYF
TRBD2	TRBV10-3	NA	TRBJ2-3	TGTGCCGGGGCTAGCGGAGAAACAGATACGCAGTATTTT	CAGASGETDTQYF
NA	TRBV27	NA	TRBJ1-3	TGTGCCAGCAGTCCCCAGGGCGTTTCTGGAAACACCATATATTTT	CASSPQGVSGNTIYF
TRBD1	TRBV7-9	NA	TRBJ1-5	TGTGCCAGCAGCCGGCTCGGGACAGGGGGCAATCAGCCCCAGCATTTT	CASSRLGTGGNQPQHF
TRBD1	TRBV2	NA	TRBJ2-3	TGTGCCAGCAGCGCCGGGACAGGGGGATCAGATACGCAGTATTTT	CASSAGTGGSDTQYF
TRBD1	TRBV2	NA	TRBJ1-5	TGTGCCAGCAGTTCAGACAGGGTTTCCGATCAGCCCCAGCATTTT	CASSSDRVSDQPQHF
NA	TRBV27	NA	TRBJ2-1	TGTGCCAGCAGTTTCCGGAGTGAGCAGTTCTTC	CASSFRSEQFF
TRBD2	TRBV5-1	NA	TRBJ2-7	TGCGCCAGCAGCTTGTCCGGGACTAGGAACTACGAGCAGTACTTC	CASSLSGTRNYEQYF
NA	TRBV20-1	once	TRBJ2-7	TGCAGTGCTAGAAGCCCGCCCGAGCAGTACTTC	CSARSPPEQYF
NA	TRBV6-5	NA	TRBJ1-5	TGTGCCAGCAGTTCACGTCAGGGGTTAGGCAATCAGCCCCAGCATTTT	CASSSRQGLGNQPQHF
TRBD1	TRBV18	NA	TRBJ2-2	TGTGCCAGCTCTCTAGGCCGGACAGGGAACACCGGGGAGCTGTTTTTT	CASSLGRTGNTGELFF
TRBD2	TRBV4-1	NA	TRBJ2-7	TGCGCCAGCAGCCAAGGGTTAACTAGCGACCCCTACGAGCAGTACTTC	CASSQGLTSDPYEQYF
NA	TRBV5-1	NA	TRBJ2-7	TGCGCCAGCAGCGCGCGGGACGTCTCCTACGAGCAGTACTTC	CASSARDVSYEQYF
NA	TRBV25-1	NA	TRBJ2-7	TGTGCCAGCAGTGGGACATCTCCCTCCTACGAGCAGTACTTC	CASSGTSPSYEQYF
NA	TRBV20-1	once	TRBJ2-3	TGCAGTGCTAGTCCGGGGGATACGCAGTATTTT	CSASPGDTQYF
TRBD1	TRBV27	NA	TRBJ2-7	TGTGCCAGCAGTTTAACCGGGACAGGGCACCACGAGCAGTACTTC	CASSLTGTGHHEQYF
NA	TRBV7-9	once	TRBJ1-4	TGTGCCAGCAGCTTAGAATGGCCGGGAATGGGTGAAAAACTGTTTTTT	CASSLEWPGMGEKLFF
NA	TRBV7-2	NA	TRBJ1-6	TGTGCCAGCAGCTTTGCCCCACAGAGCTCCTATAATTCACCCCTCCACTTT	CASSFAPQSSYNSPLHF
NA	TRBV11-2	NA	TRBJ2-1	TGTGCCAGCAGAATGGGAGGGGGGCCCTACAATGAGCAGTTCTTC	CASRMGGGPYNEQFF
NA	TRBV27	NA	TRBJ1-5	TGTGCCAGCGGGCCTGACAGGCGCCTCAATCAGCCCCAGCATTTT	CASGPDRRLNQPQHF
TRBD2	TRBV7-3	NA	TRBJ2-1	TGTGCCAGCAGCCTGGGGAGGGGACCCTACAATGAGCAGTTCTTC	CASSLGRGPYNEQFF
TRBD2	TRBV6-5	few	TRBJ2-5	TGTGCCAGCAGTGGACTAGCGGGGGGAGAGACCCAGTACTTC	CASSGLAGGETQYF
TRBD1	TRBV2	NA	TRBJ2-7	TGTGCCAGCGCCGGGACAGGGGGCACGTACGAGCAGTACTTC	CASAGTGGTYEQYF
NA	TRBV6-1	NA	TRBJ2-3	TGTGCCAGCAGTGAAGACAGTGCGGATACGCAGTATTTT	CASSEDSADTQYF
TRBD1	TRBV5-4	NA	TRBJ1-4	TGTGCCAGCAGCTTAACAGGGGATAATGAAAAACTGTTTTTT	CASSLTGDNEKLFF
NA	TRBV30	NA	TRBJ2-7	TGTGCCTGGAGTGTAGGACAGGCGGGGACCTACGAGCAGTACTTC	CAWSVGQAGTYEQYF
NA	TRBV5-6	NA	TRBJ2-5	TGTGCCAGCAGCTTGACCGGGAAGACCCAAGAGACCCAGTACTTC	CASSLTGKTQETQYF